The 29 T cell receptor beta chains presented below share a single source sample, sequenced in a study of tissue T cells after allogeneic stem cell transplantation. The protocol was immunoSEQ multiplex PCR, while the TCRdb copy is restricted to in-frame clones and leaves out a portion. In the table there are over a thousand clones, around 86% of which are singletons. The starting material was esophageal tissue, obtained at autopsy. These TCRs come from a male patient between 35 and 75 years old with steroid-refractory graft-versus-host disease after an allogeneic stem cell transplant. Some T cells may have come from the graft donor.

The J gene is TRBJ2-1, the V gene TRBV19; 11 positions agree with TRBD2. Germline lookup yields CDR1 LNHDA and CDR2 SQIVND (reference sequence). CDR3 length: 16 residues. V shed 5 bases, J shed 3 bases, and the junction held 6 bases outside the gene matches. The CDR3 is CASSRGLAGFYNEQFF. The CDR3 DNA sequence: TGTGCCAGTAGTCGCGGACTAGCGGGTTTCTACAATGAGCAGTTCTTC.

This chain uses TRBV12-3 or TRBV12-4 with TRBJ2-1; 7 nucleotides match TRBD1. J lost 9 bases, V lost 3 bases, and 5 bases had no gene match. CDR3 length: 13 amino acids. CDR3 amino acids: CASSFHRGIEQFF. The CDR3, as DNA: TGTGCCAGCAGTTTCCACAGGGGAATTGAGCAGTTCTTC.

V is TRBV6-6 and J is TRBJ1-6; 9 bases align to TRBD1. The trim removed 6 bases at V and 13 bases at J, leaving 10 bases unmatched. The CDR3 consists of 14 residues. Germline CDR1 is MNHNY and CDR2 is SVGAGI (reference sequence). The CDR3 spells CASSLRTGATPLHF. The CDR3 coding sequence is TGTGCCAGCAGCCTCCGGACAGGGGCAACTCCCCTCCACTTT.

This clone was picked up a small number of times. V usage is TRBV9 and J usage is TRBJ1-6; a possible D gene is TRBD1 (6 bases). Trimming took off 0 bases at V and 7 bases at J, with 14 bases between the two ends. The CDR3 runs to 16 residues. From germline, CDR1 is SGDLS and CDR2 YYNGEE. In nucleotides, the CDR3 is TGTGCCAGCAGCGTAGGAACAGGGAACTTGAATTCACCCCTCCACTTT. Its translation: CASSVGTGNLNSPLHF.

The J gene is TRBJ2-2, the V gene TRBV5-1; maybe TRBD1 (6 bases). Germline CDR1 is SGHRS and CDR2 is YFSETQ. Trimming pared 6 bases from V and 0 bases from J, leaving 15 bases between. This CDR3 contains 16 residues. The CDR3 coding sequence is TGCGCCAGCACCGAATTGGGGACATCGAACACCGGGGAGCTGTTTTTT. Its translation is CASTELGTSNTGELFF.

This clone has only one observation. This chain joins TRBV15 and TRBJ1-5, with TRBD1 identical over 10 bases. The CDR3 consists of 14 residues. V trimming: 6 bases; J trimming: 6 bases; junction bases outside the gene matches: 5. Germline CDR1 and CDR2: LNHNV and YYDKDF (reference sequence). Here the CDR3 reads CATSSDRGPQPQHF. Here the CDR3 DNA reads TGTGCCACCAGTTCTGACAGGGGGCCTCAGCCCCAGCATTTT.

The chain carries TRBV6-2 or TRBV6-3 and TRBJ2-5; tentatively, D is TRBD1 (6 bases). The CDR3 consists of 14 residues. The germline V and J ends were trimmed by 6 bases and 5 bases, with 16 bases remaining between them. Germline loops: CDR1 MNHEY, CDR2 SVGEGT. CDR3 coding DNA: TGTGCCAGCAGCCCCTCACAGGGTGGGGAGACCCAGTACTTC. Protein: CASSPSQGGETQYF.

The genes are TRBV5-8 and TRBJ2-3, with D unclear. Germline V gene sequence: CDR1 SGHTS, CDR2 YDEGEE. The CDR3 is 15 residues long. Trimming shortened V by 0 bases and J by 0 bases, and 8 bases separated the two germline ends. The CDR3 reads CASSLVGQSTDTQYF. The CDR3 DNA is TGTGCCAGCAGCTTGGTGGGCCAGAGCACAGATACGCAGTATTTT.

The rearrangement links TRBV18 to TRBJ2-1, with TRBD2 matching 10 bases. Per the germline V gene, CDR1 is KGHSH and CDR2 is LQKENI. The trim removed 2 bases at V and 5 bases at J, leaving 21 bases unmatched. The CDR3 length is 21 residues. CDR3 in amino acids: CASSPDVVSGIGLAVDNEQFF. CDR3 in DNA: TGTGCCAGCTCACCAGATGTTGTCTCCGGCATCGGACTAGCGGTTGACAATGAGCAGTTCTTC.

The chain has TRBV9 and TRBJ1-1; D ambiguous. Trimming pared 5 bases from V and 4 bases from J, leaving 15 bases between. CDR3 length equals 14 residues. CDR1 is SGDLS and CDR2 is YYNGEE in the germline V gene. The CDR3 bases are TGTGCCAGCAGTACCGGGCCAGAGGGCACTGAAGCTTTCTTT. This codes for CASSTGPEGTEAFF.

The chain links TRBV4-3 to TRBJ2-7; a possible D gene is TRBD2 (5 bases). Per the germline V gene, CDR1 is LGHNA and CDR2 is YSLEER. The CDR3 is made up of 14 amino acids. The V end lost 0 bases, the J end lost 4 bases, and 10 bases lay between the germline ends. CDR3 residues: CASSQDRRGYEQYF. CDR3 sequence (DNA): TGCGCCAGCAGCCAAGACCGGCGAGGGTACGAGCAGTACTTC.

This sequence joins TRBV11-1 and TRBJ2-5; no definite D call. V shed 0 bases and J shed 7 bases, with 6 bases lying between them. CDR1 is SGHAT and CDR2 is FQDESV in the germline V gene (reference sequence). The CDR3 sequence is 12 residues long. The CDR3 reads CASSLAAGTQYF. CDR3 nucleotide sequence: TGTGCCAGCAGCTTAGCGGCCGGGACCCAGTACTTC.

The chain combines TRBV27 with TRBJ1-2, with a possible D match to TRBD1 (6 bases). This CDR3 is 14 amino acids long. V was clipped by 0 bases and J by 5 bases, with 10 bases between them. Germline V lookup: CDR1 MNHEY, CDR2 SMNVEV (reference sequence). Here the CDR3 reads CASSLSQGLYGYTF. DNA of the CDR3: TGTGCCAGCAGTTTATCGCAGGGGCTATATGGCTACACCTTC.

This clone came up once. The chain couples TRBV12-3 or TRBV12-4 to TRBJ2-3; D unclear. V was pared by 5 bases and J by 2 bases, with 8 bases between. The CDR3 is 13 residues long. In DNA form, the CDR3 reads TGTGCCAGCAGTCCCGGCCACACAGATACGCAGTATTTT. It translates to CASSPGHTDTQYF.

The chain recombines TRBV6-5 with TRBJ2-7; no reliable D call. The V gene lost 2 bases and the J gene lost 3 bases, with 11 bases spanning the gap. The CDR3 is 14 amino acids. Germline V gene lookup returns CDR1 MNHEY and CDR2 SVGAGI. The CDR3 nucleotides are TGTGCCAGCAGTTACGATCACACGAACTACGAGCAGTACTTC. Its protein is CASSYDHTNYEQYF.

The V call is TRBV7-9, the J call TRBJ2-3; D unresolved. CDR1 and CDR2 from the germline V gene are SEHNR and FQNEAQ (reference sequence). With 3 bases removed from V and 0 bases from J, the gap between germline ends came to 19 bases. The CDR3 spans 18 residues. CDR3 coding DNA: TGTGCCAGCAGCTTTCTTCTGACGACAACTTCTAGCACAGATACGCAGTATTTT. Translation gives CASSFLLTTTSSTDTQYF.

The rearrangement joins TRBV7-2 to TRBJ2-5; possible D gene TRBD2, 6 bases. This CDR3 spans 15 amino acids. Trimming pared 1 base from V and 7 bases from J, leaving 16 bases between. Looked up from germline, CDR1 is SGHTA and CDR2 is FQGNSA. In DNA, the CDR3 is TGTGCCAGCAGCTTAGGGGAACAGGCCGGGGGGACCCAGTACTTC. Amino acid sequence: CASSLGEQAGGTQYF.

The V call is TRBV20-1, the J call TRBJ2-7, with 7 positions matching TRBD1. The CDR3 runs to 15 residues. V dropped 3 bases and J dropped 2; count of bases not matched to a gene: 10. Germline lookup yields CDR1 DFQATT and CDR2 SNEGSKA (reference sequence). The CDR3 nucleotides read TGCAGTGCTAGTACTTTAGGGGACAGCCCCTACGAGCAGTACTTC. Translation: CSASTLGDSPYEQYF.

This sequence joins TRBV11-2 and TRBJ2-3; the match to TRBD2 covers 7 bases. CDR3 length: 14 residues. The germline CDR1 and CDR2 sequences are SGHAT and FQNNGV. With 0 bases clipped from V and 7 bases from J, the junction kept 4 bases outside the gene matches. The CDR3 is CASSLEASGNTQYF. In DNA form, the CDR3 reads TGTGCCAGCAGCTTAGAGGCTAGCGGAAATACGCAGTATTTT.

There are a few counts of this clone. This chain connects TRBV11-1 to TRBJ1-4; D gene uncertain. The CDR3 has 14 amino acids. V shed 1 base and J shed 5 bases, with 8 bases lying between them. Per the germline V gene, CDR1 is SGHAT and CDR2 is FQDESV (reference sequence). CDR3 nucleotides: TGTGCCAGCAGCTTAGGACGGAACAATGAAAAACTGTTTTTT. Translated: CASSLGRNNEKLFF.

The V and J genes are TRBV18 and TRBJ2-1; D gene ambiguous. This CDR3 has 15 amino acids. Trimming cost V 4 bases and J 5 bases, with 15 bases left between them. Germline V lookup: CDR1 KGHSH, CDR2 LQKENI. The CDR3 DNA reads as TGTGCCAGCTCACAGCTTATGCGTACGAACAATGAGCAGTTCTTC. This codes for CASSQLMRTNNEQFF. The full variable domain, completed using reference TRBV18 and TRBJ2-1, is NAGVMQNPRHLVRRRGQEARLRCSPMKGHSHVYWYRQLPEEGLKFMVYLQKENIIDESGMPKERFSAEFPKEGPSILRIQQVVRGDSAAYFCASSQLMRTNNEQFFGPGTRLTVL.

The chain recombines TRBV9 with TRBJ1-2; 11 positions agree with TRBD1. Trimming at V came to 0 bases and at J to 3 bases, leaving 7 bases not matched to a gene. The germline gives CDR1 SGDLS, CDR2 YYNGEE. This CDR3 spans 17 amino acids. In DNA form, the CDR3 reads TGTGCCAGCAGCGTAGCGGACAGGGGGCGAGTGGACTATGGCTACACCTTC. It codes for CASSVADRGRVDYGYTF.

The chain couples TRBV3-1 (or the pseudogene TRBV3-2) to TRBJ2-1; no definite D call. The V gene lost 5 bases and the J gene lost 5 bases, with 13 bases spanning the gap. This CDR3 region has 14 residues. Germline lookup yields CDR1 LGHDT and CDR2 YNNKEL (reference sequence). CDR3 in amino acids: CASSAGIPDNEQFF. As DNA, the CDR3 is TGTGCCAGCAGCGCCGGTATTCCCGACAATGAGCAGTTCTTC.

This chain joins TRBV27 and TRBJ2-1; no reliable D call. The CDR3 runs 15 residues. Trimming stripped 1 base from V and 6 bases from J, with 13 bases between. The V gene's germline CDR1 is MNHEY and CDR2 SMNVEV (reference sequence). CDR3 amino acids: CASSLWNQEGNEQFF. The CDR3 DNA sequence: TGTGCCAGCAGTTTATGGAACCAAGAAGGCAATGAGCAGTTCTTC.

This clone has more than one count but fewer than ten. This sample includes further DNA sequences coding for the same CDR3. As DNA, the CDR3 is TGCGCCAGCAGCCAAGATGGGGGATACGAGCAGTACTTC. This gives the protein CASSQDGGYEQYF. V usage is TRBV4-3 and J usage is TRBJ2-7, with D possibly called TRBD1 or TRBD2 (5 bases each). The CDR3 spans 13 residues. CDR1 is LGHNA and CDR2 is YSLEER in the germline V gene. With 0 bases removed from V and 4 bases from J, the gap between germline ends came to 7 bases.

V usage is TRBV4-1 and J usage is TRBJ2-3, with TRBD2 matching 8 bases. The trim removed 0 bases at V and 2 bases at J, leaving 10 bases unmatched. The CDR3 length is 18 residues. Per germline, CDR1 MGHRA and CDR2 YSYEKL. CDR3 in DNA: TGCGCCAGCAGCCAAGAAAAGGCTAGCGGGTGGTACACAGATACGCAGTATTTT. It codes for CASSQEKASGWYTDTQYF.

The chain combines TRBV7-2 with TRBJ2-3; 9 positions match TRBD2. The trim removed 5 bases at V and 5 bases at J, leaving 14 bases unmatched. CDR1 and CDR2 (germline): SGHTA, FQGNSA. This CDR3 is 17 amino acids long. Here the CDR3 DNA reads TGTGCCAGCAGCCCACCGGGACTAGCAAGGGGGCAAGATACGCAGTATTTT. Protein product: CASSPPGLARGQDTQYF.

The gene calls are TRBV19 and TRBJ1-1; no firm D call. The germline V and J ends were trimmed by 3 bases and 4 bases, with 9 bases remaining between them. In germline, CDR1 is LNHDA, CDR2 SQIVND (reference sequence). The CDR3 sequence is 13 residues long. CDR3: CASSISSPTEAFF. The CDR3 DNA follows: TGTGCCAGTAGTATCTCAAGTCCCACTGAAGCTTTCTTT.

The chain uses TRBV13 and TRBJ2-1; 13 nucleotides align to TRBD2. This CDR3 has 16 residues. V shed 8 bases and J 4 bases; nucleotides not matched to a gene: 8. The germline V gene has CDR1 PRHDT and CDR2 FYEKMQ (reference sequence). The CDR3 is CASERTSGGPYNEQFF. The CDR3, as DNA: TGTGCCAGCGAGCGGACTAGCGGGGGACCATACAATGAGCAGTTCTTC.